The clone carrying this TCR beta chain appeared once. Per the study methods: Reference gene primer amplification yielded estimated nucleated cell counts. Some clones are missing from TCRdb's copy, which holds only in-frame ones; the method was immunoSEQ multiplex PCR. V, J and clone size derive from that table, while D and trimming were established from the DNA sequence. The sample includes 200,000 to 250,000 clones, 70% to 90% seen only once; the top ten take more than 6.5%. This entry is derived from a study of blood T cell repertoires in COVID-19. Study-level background: In each case, the material was cDNA or gDNA derived from T cells, B-cell-depleted T cells, or PBMCs.

V lost 0 bases to trimming and J lost 5 bases, with 13 bases between them. The CDR3 spans 16 residues. From germline, CDR1 is WNHNN and CDR2 SYGVQD (reference sequence). Sequencing used peripheral blood. This TCR derives from a woman aged 70 to 79 with active or convalescent COVID-19. V and J are TRBV10-1 and TRBJ2-2, with D maybe TRBD1 (7 bases). CDR3 sequence reads: CASSESQGGNTGELFF. In DNA form, the CDR3 reads TGCGCCAGCAGTGAGTCTCAGGGGGGCAATACCGGGGAGCTGTTTTTT.